This T cell receptor beta chain is drawn from a study of PD-1 blockade in classical Hodgkin lymphoma (dated by TCRdb to the early 2020s). Looking at the study overall: Nivolumab dosing was 3 mg/kg intravenously every 2 weeks, continuing until either disease progression or unacceptable toxicity. A peripheral blood immune signature of response to PD-1 blockade in classical Hodgkin lymphoma was defined using TCR beta sequencing and CyTOF.

On the study overall, not on this receptor specifically: Baseline TCR diversity was reported to be lower in newly diagnosed patients than in healthy donors, and even lower in relapsed/refractory patients. The study was limited to a single clinical trial cohort, and causes of repertoire differences, possibly disease activity or prior therapy, remained undefined. CD4+ but not CD8+ TCR diversity rose significantly by C4D1 (p=0.0027 vs p=0.16), most apparent in complete responders (p=0.02). Trial patients achieving complete response had baseline diversity similar to newly diagnosed patients, whereas partial responders and progressors had significantly lower diversity. Diversity was lower in patients who began nivolumab less than 1 year after ASCT, so these patients were left out of later analyses to avoid confounding by immune reconstitution.

Comment on this clone: Its antigen has not been determined. No much larger clonotype is one base removed from it; base qualities were not supplied.

Reading the label with the study, this specimen's time point is: cycle 2 day 1 (C2D1) of nivolumab. Every trial patient had relapsed after autologous stem cell transplantation, and cohorts A, B and C differed in prior brentuximab vedotin exposure. The trial cohort comprised 56 patients with relapsed/refractory classical Hodgkin lymphoma whose best overall responses were complete response, partial response or progressive disease. Single-agent nivolumab was administered to trial patients in the multi-cohort phase II CheckMate 205 trial. An independent review committee assessed best overall response by applying the 2007 International Working Group response criteria. PBMCs from the trial were collected at three points: immediately before nivolumab initiation (C1D1), and during therapy at cycle 2 day 1 and cycle 4 day 1. Peripheral blood was collected in 8 mL Vacutainer Cell Preparation Tubes, from which PBMCs were isolated by centrifugation and then cryopreserved.

The Qiagen DNeasy kit was used to extract genomic DNA both from unsorted PBMCs and from the negatively selected CD4+ and CD8+ fractions. TCR beta CDR3 regions were amplified by immunoSEQ multiplex PCR using primers annealing to V and J segments. Amplification bias was minimized using a synthetic immune receptor repertoire, and residual bias was removed computationally after sequencing. From the authors' description of their analysis: Repertoire diversity was quantified as the Shannon entropy index using custom Python scripts. Unsorted, CD4+ and CD8+ repertoires were analyzed separately, except in combined analyses where CD4+ and CD8+ sequences were merged in silico. A clone was considered expanded if an increase in frequency of at least 2-fold after treatment relative to C1D1 was found, and a pseudocount of 0.5 was applied to clones undetected at baseline. Clones with 0 or 1 copy at C1D1 were classified as singleton clones, and clones with 2 or more copies were classified as non-singleton clones. Clones expanded in unsorted samples were assigned a CD4+, CD8+ or unknown annotation through matching of protein sequences in sorted samples from the same patient. Wilcoxon tests were applied to paired samples to test diversity changes from C1D1 to C4D1. As stored in TCRdb, this immuneACCESS dataset retains in-frame rearrangements with V and J assigned. A fraction of the clones does not appear; measured against another copy, unresolved V genes explain less than half of the discrepancy, and the remainder lacks a known reason. V and J calls and clone size are as listed in that table; D and trimming were resolved from the DNA. The sample table shows nearly 60,000 clones, and about 91% are seen once. Together, the top ten hold roughly 10% of the sample.

There are 14 amino acids in the CDR3, from cysteine to phenylalanine inclusive. The only DNA kept is the CDR3, 42 bases in frame from the first base. V and J lose 1 base and 3 bases, and a span of 10 bases separates them. The germline V gene sets CDR1 to SGHDN and CDR2 to FVKESK. This sequence uses TRBV14 and TRBJ2-7; TRBD1 is perhaps the D gene, given 6 matching bases. Sequenced material: peripheral blood mononuclear cells (PBMCs), taken before the second cycle of nivolumab. The sequence came from a human donor with classical Hodgkin lymphoma. The nucleotides are TGTGCCAGCAGCCAAGTAAACAGGGACTACGAGCAGTACTTC. This sequence encodes CASSQVNRDYEQYF.